This TCR beta chain was sequenced for a study of control samples from healthy donors and cancer patients. V was clipped by 4 bases and J by 0 bases; unmatched bases: 15. There are 19 residues in the CDR3. Germline-derived CDR1 and CDR2 are GTSNPN and SVGIG (reference sequence). Some clones are missing from TCRdb's copy, which holds only in-frame ones; the method was immunoSEQ multiplex PCR. The sample records approximately 84,000 clones, 90% to 95% being singletons. The V gene is TRBV30, the J gene TRBJ2-6; 7 positions match TRBD1. Sequencing used blood. This sequence originates from a man between 25 and 39 years old in good health. CDR3 in DNA: TGTGCCTGGAACCAGGACAGGCCTGTGCTACGCTCTGGGGCCAACGTCCTGACTTTC. Its translation: CAWNQDRPVLRSGANVLTF.